What follows is one T cell receptor (beta chain) and its context. Per germline, CDR1 LNHDA and CDR2 SQIVND (reference sequence). The CDR3 runs 12 residues. V lost 8 bases, J lost 2 bases, and 9 bases lay in between. This record belongs to a study of blood T cell repertoires in COVID-19. Overall study context: Collection of acute and convalescent COVID-19 samples took place in the United States, Italy and Spain. The cDNA or gDNA used as material had been derived from T cells, B-cell-depleted T cells, or PBMCs.

TCRdb's table, derived via immunoSEQ multiplex PCR, lists solely in-frame clones and lacks some. The sample contains 260,000 or so clones, 84% of which appear only once. The chain carries TRBV19 and TRBJ1-2; D unresolved. The source of this sequence is a human donor in a cohort sampled during active COVID-19. The sequencing sample was made of peripheral blood. The CDR3 protein is CASPRLNYGYTF. For the CDR3, the DNA is TGTGCCAGTCCGAGGCTGAACTATGGCTACACCTTC.